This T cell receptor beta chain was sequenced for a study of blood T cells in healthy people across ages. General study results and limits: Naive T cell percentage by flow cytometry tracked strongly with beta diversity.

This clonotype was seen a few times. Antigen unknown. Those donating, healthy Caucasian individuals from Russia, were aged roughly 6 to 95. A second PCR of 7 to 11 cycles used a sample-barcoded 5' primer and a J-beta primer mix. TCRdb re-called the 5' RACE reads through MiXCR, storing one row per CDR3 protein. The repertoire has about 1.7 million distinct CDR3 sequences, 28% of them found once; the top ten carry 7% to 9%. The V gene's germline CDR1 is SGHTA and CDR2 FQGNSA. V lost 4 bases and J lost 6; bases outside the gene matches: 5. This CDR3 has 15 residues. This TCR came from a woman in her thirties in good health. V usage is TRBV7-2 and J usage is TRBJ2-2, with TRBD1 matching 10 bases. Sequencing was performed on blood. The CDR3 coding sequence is TGTGCCAGCAGCTGGGGGACAGGGGATCCCGGGGAGCTGTTTTTT. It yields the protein CASSWGTGDPGELFF.